This record concerns one T cell receptor beta chain sequence. Its antigen remains undetermined. No quality values exist for individual bases; no much larger clone is one base distant. These data originate in a study of PD-L1 blockade in urothelial cancer (TCRdb year 2017). For the wider study: Every patient began therapy around 2014 and was given atezolizumab 1,200 mg intravenously every 3 weeks. Twenty-five of 29 patients were identified as males with urothelial cancer of bladder origin, and a prior smoking history was reported by 18 of 29 patients. An ECOG performance status of 0 or 1 was recorded for the patients, and 0 to 3 prior chemotherapy regimens had been received by the patients. Blood samples were analyzed 3 weeks after the start of treatment (second dose) and 6 weeks after the start of treatment. Blood samples yielded a median of about 150,000 T cells and around 80,000 unique TCRs, with median clonality about 0.08. Somatic, immune and clinical correlates of response to PD-L1 blockade with atezolizumab in urothelial cancer were the focus of an exploratory multi-omic analysis. Pretreatment tumor samples and matched peripheral blood, collected serially before and after atezolizumab treatment, underwent TCR sequencing. Durable clinical benefit was defined as progression-free survival longer than 6 months, and TCR features were also tested against progression-free and overall survival. In the same patients who had TCR sequencing, pretreatment tumors also underwent whole exome sequencing and RNA sequencing. Durable clinical benefit was achieved by nine patients but not by the remaining 20. Pretreatment blood TCR-seq was available for under 35 patients, at least one posttreatment blood collection was obtained for 25 or so patients, and tumor TCR-seq was available for 25 or so patients. Study-wide conclusions, independent of this receptor: Small sample size (n of about 30) and many exploratory analyses mean the results are intended to be hypothesis-generating. Greater expansion of tumor-associated TCR clones in peripheral blood 3 weeks after the start of treatment was observed in patients with durable benefit (n of about 20, p = 0.022). A pretreatment peripheral blood TCR clonality below the median was linked to improved progression-free and overall survival.

Reading the germline V gene (reference sequence) gives CDR1 LNHDA and CDR2 SQIVND. From its cysteine to its phenylalanine, the CDR3 spans 14 amino acids. Only the CDR3 portion is preserved as DNA: 42 bases, with reading frame beginning at the first base. V lost 0 bases and J lost 6 bases, and the count of bases not matched to a germline gene is 1. Each PCR received spiked-in synthetic TCR analog templates so that absolute template abundance could be estimated from read counts. Using the immunoSEQ assay, TCRbeta CDR3 regions were amplified from genomic DNA with bias-controlled V and J gene primers. Rearranged TCRbeta segments were sequenced at approximately 20X coverage. On the authors' methods: Sequencing errors were corrected by clustering, and CDR3s were annotated against IMGT so that V, D and J genes could be assigned. Out-of-frame and stop-codon sequences were excluded, and only productive TCRbeta rearrangements were used in downstream analyses. Clonality was computed as one minus Shannon entropy normalized by the log of the number of unique productive sequences. Fisher's exact test with Benjamini-Hochberg correction, at a threshold of adjusted p below 0.01, was used to find clones that differed between time points or between blood and tumor. Imported from immuneACCESS, the table was reduced by TCRdb to in-frame sequences with V and J called. These copies leave out some clones; in studies compared against another copy, an unresolved V gene accounts for under half, and the cause of the remainder is not known. The V and J calls and clone size are taken from that table; D and trimming were inferred from the DNA. For this sample the table gives approximately 93,000 clones, of which roughly 80% were detected only once. The leading ten clones occupy about 8.4% of the sample.

The label giving this sample's time point can be read as: peripheral blood 6 weeks after treatment start. The cohort included some 30 patients with locally advanced or metastatic urothelial carcinoma who were treated at Memorial Sloan Kettering on a trial protocol. Peripheral blood mononuclear cells were collected pretreatment and during treatment, with between 1 and 8 total time points obtained per patient. The Qiagen DNeasy Blood extraction kit was used to purify genomic DNA from total PBMCs and tumor samples. PBMCs were collected pretreatment and during treatment, and were isolated and stored as previously described.

This specimen was PBMCs, taken around atezolizumab (anti-PD-L1) treatment. The chain is made from TRBV19 and TRBJ1-4, and 7 junction bases match TRBD1. The TCR comes from a man between 65 and 80 years old with urothelial cancer. CDR3 loop: CASSIDQGDEKLFF. The DNA reads TGTGCCAGTAGTATAGACCAGGGGGATGAAAAACTGTTTTTT. Supplemented by the reference TRBV19 and TRBJ1-4 proteins around the CDR3, the complete variable domain is DGGITQSPKYLFRKEGQNVTLSCEQNLNHDAMYWYRQDPGQGLRLIYYSQIVNDFQKGDIAEGYSVSREKKESFPLTVTSAQKNPTAFYLCASSIDQGDEKLFFGSGTQLSVL.